This T cell receptor beta chain emerged from a study of T cell responses to AZD1222 COVID-19 vaccine. Only a few counts were recorded for this clone. The method was immunoSEQ multiplex PCR; TCRdb's version includes in-frame clones alone and lacks a portion of them. This table holds around 170,000 clones, under 95% found once. Germline V CDR1 and CDR2: SGHRS, YFSETQ. The CDR3 loop spans 18 amino acids. V trimming: 4 bases; J trimming: 2 bases; junction bases outside the gene matches: 12. The rearrangement links TRBV5-1 to TRBJ1-4; TRBD1 matches 9 bases. The material sequenced was peripheral blood, taken on day 0 of AZD1222 vaccination. The sequence was obtained from an adult in good health. The CDR3 sequence is CASSAGQGITSTNEKLFF. Written as DNA, the CDR3 is TGCGCCAGCAGCGCGGGACAGGGAATCACAAGCACTAATGAAAAACTGTTTTTT.